What follows are 14 T cell receptor beta chains derived from one specimen sequenced in a study of shared clonotypes between healthy human individuals. Sequenced by immunoSEQ multiplex PCR; TCRdb stores in-frame clones only, minus some. The table lists some 120,000 clones, more than 65% of them singletons. The sequenced material came from memory CD8+ T cells sorted from blood. The subset: CD45RO+ cells pooled with CCR7-negative TemRA cells. These receptors all come from a woman younger than 45 in good health.

The genes are TRBV11-2 and TRBJ2-7, with TRBD1 identical over 8 bases. The junction had 5 bases not matched to a gene; V was cut back by 3 bases and J by 4 bases. The CDR3 is 14 amino acids. The V gene's germline CDR1 is SGHAT and CDR2 FQNNGV. In DNA form, the CDR3 reads TGTGCCAGCAGCTTGACAGGGGTAGGGTACGAGCAGTACTTC. This gives the protein CASSLTGVGYEQYF.

This clone occurred a few times. This rearrangement joins TRBV27 to TRBJ1-1; weak D call: TRBD1 (6 bases). Germline V gene data show CDR1 as MNHEY and CDR2 as SMNVEV (reference sequence). Trimming pared 8 bases from V and 2 bases from J, leaving 12 bases between. This CDR3 comprises 13 residues. CDR3 sequence: CASRGGGNTEAFF. DNA of the CDR3: TGTGCCAGCCGAGGGGGGGGCAACACTGAAGCTTTCTTT.

The chain recombines TRBV9 with TRBJ2-1, with no clear D. Trimming removed 4 bases from V and 7 bases from J, with 6 bases in between. The CDR3 runs to 11 residues. Per germline, CDR1 SGDLS and CDR2 YYNGEE. The CDR3 is CASSPRNEQFF. For the CDR3, the DNA is TGTGCCAGCAGCCCCCGGAATGAGCAGTTCTTC.

This sequence joins TRBV5-4 and TRBJ2-5; the D call may be TRBD1 or TRBD2 (5 bases each). V shed 4 bases and J shed 1 base, with 20 bases lying between them. The CDR3 totals 17 residues. Germline V gene lookup returns CDR1 SGHNT and CDR2 YYREEE (reference sequence). The CDR3 reads CASSQELGEGPQETQYF. The DNA of the CDR3 is TGTGCCAGCAGCCAAGAATTGGGAGAGGGGCCCCAAGAGACCCAGTACTTC.

This clone was detected a few times. The V call is TRBV30, the J call TRBJ1-2, with 9 bases lining up with TRBD1. The CDR3 runs to 16 residues. The V segment lost 0 bases and the J segment 4 bases; nucleotides outside the gene matches: 9. The germline gives CDR1 GTSNPN, CDR2 SVGIG (reference sequence). The CDR3 DNA reads as TGTGCCTGGAGTGTTCACGGGACAGGGCACCCCTATGGCTACACCTTC. This codes for CAWSVHGTGHPYGYTF.

The V and J genes are TRBV28 and TRBJ1-5; D is unresolved. Per germline, CDR1 MDHEN and CDR2 SYDVKM. The CDR3 covers 14 residues. The ends were cut back, 7 bases at V and 4 bases at J, with 14 bases in the middle. This CDR3 is CASTLTHSNQPQHF. CDR3 bases: TGTGCCAGCACCCTCACCCACTCTAATCAGCCCCAGCATTTT.

The chain links TRBV7-3 to TRBJ1-1; TRBD1 matches 8 bases. V lost 5 bases to trimming and J lost 1 base; unmatched junction nucleotides: 6. The CDR3 spans 15 residues. Germline lookup yields CDR1 SGHTA and CDR2 FQGTGA. The CDR3 reads CASSPGQGWNTEAFF. The CDR3 coding sequence is TGTGCCAGCAGCCCAGGACAGGGATGGAACACTGAAGCTTTCTTT.

The chain links TRBV19 to TRBJ2-2; perhaps D is TRBD1 or TRBD2 (5 bases each). V was trimmed by 3 bases and J by 8 bases, leaving 10 bases between them. The CDR3 consists of 13 residues. Germline assignment: CDR1 LNHDA and CDR2 SQIVND (reference sequence). CDR3 bases: TGTGCCAGTAGTATGGAAGGGGAGGGGGAGCTGTTTTTT. It codes for CASSMEGEGELFF. Complete variable domain (other parts from reference TRBV19 and TRBJ2-2): DGGITQSPKYLFRKEGQNVTLSCEQNLNHDAMYWYRQDPGQGLRLIYYSQIVNDFQKGDIAEGYSVSREKKESFPLTVTSAQKNPTAFYLCASSMEGEGELFFGEGSRLTVL.

The rearrangement links TRBV9 to TRBJ2-1; TRBD1 aligns across 7 bases. V gave up 4 bases and J gave up 2 bases; unmatched junction bases: 9. Germline CDR1 and CDR2: SGDLS and YYNGEE. The CDR3 spans 16 residues. In DNA, the CDR3 is TGTGCCAGCAGCCCGACGGACAGGCGAACCTACAATGAGCAGTTCTTC. It translates to CASSPTDRRTYNEQFF.

The J gene is TRBJ1-5, the V gene TRBV10-1, with D uncertain. Per germline, CDR1 WNHNN and CDR2 SYGVQD (reference sequence). The CDR3 extends over 14 amino acids. The CDR3 sequence: CSRLGGEGNQPQHF. Here the CDR3 DNA reads TGCTCGCGACTGGGAGGCGAGGGCAATCAGCCCCAGCATTTT.

The genes are TRBV25-1 and TRBJ2-5; 11 bases align to TRBD2. Near its end, the DNA agrees better with TRBJ2-7, so the J call may be wrong. This CDR3 has 14 amino acids. The germline V gene encodes CDR1 MGHDK and CDR2 SYGVNS. The CDR3 nucleotides read TGTGCCAGTATTGGACTAGCGGGCCTCGACGAGCAGTACTTC. Protein: CASIGLAGLDEQYF.

The rearrangement uses TRBV5-6 and TRBJ2-6; D could derive from TRBD1 or TRBD2 (5 bases each). V dropped 3 bases and J dropped 13 bases, with 11 bases sitting between them. This CDR3 is 12 amino acids long. Germline CDR1 SGHDT, CDR2 YYEEEE. The CDR3 DNA follows: TGTGCCAGCAGCTGGGGGACCCATGTCCTGACTTTC. It encodes CASSWGTHVLTF.

The chain joins TRBV10-1 to TRBJ2-2, with 7 bases lining up with TRBD1. There are 16 residues in the CDR3. Germline CDR1 WNHNN, CDR2 SYGVQD (reference sequence). The V segment lost 2 bases and the J segment 3 bases; nucleotides outside the gene matches: 6. CDR3 region: CASSEEGAVDTGELFF. Here the CDR3 DNA reads TGCGCCAGCAGTGAGGAGGGGGCGGTGGACACCGGGGAGCTGTTTTTT.

In its sample, this clone was seen a few times. The CDR3 coding sequence is TGTGCCAGCAGTGAATCGACTAGCTGGGCCCTGGATGAGCAGTTCTTC. The encoded protein is CASSESTSWALDEQFF. J is TRBJ2-1 and V is TRBV25-1, with 7 bases fitting TRBD2. CDR1 and CDR2 from the germline V gene are MGHDK and SYGVNS. This CDR3 comprises 16 residues. Losses at the gene ends were 1 base for V and 8 bases for J; bases not matched to a gene: 11.